The 20 T cell receptor beta chains in this list originate from one sample, sequenced in a study of patients and donors after allogeneic stem cell transplantation. TCRdb called the RT-PCR reads again in MiXCR, with one record for every CDR3 protein. This sample has over 200,000 distinct CDR3 sequences, with about 37% found just once. Sequences were obtained from blood, either unsorted or a sorted T cell fraction (not recorded which). The source of these receptors is a human donor who was either an allogeneic HSCT recipient or a stem cell or donor lymphocyte infusion donor (not recorded which). It is not recorded whose cells these are; they may come from a transplant donor.

This clonotype occurred a few times. This chain links TRBV28 with TRBJ1-2, with D maybe TRBD1 (5 bases). Trimming pared 10 bases from V and 0 bases from J, leaving 9 bases between. This CDR3 comprises 12 residues. Germline CDR1 MDHEN, CDR2 SYDVKM. The CDR3 DNA is TGTGCCATCCAAGGGGCTAACTATGGCTACACCTTC. Protein product: CAIQGANYGYTF.

In its sample, this clonotype was seen a few times. V gene TRBV5-1 combines with J gene TRBJ1-1, with unresolved D. Germline V lookup: CDR1 SGHRS, CDR2 YFSETQ. This CDR3 comprises 16 residues. The V and J ends lost 1 base and 0 bases respectively, with 13 bases between them. As DNA, the CDR3 is TGCGCCAGCAGCTTGAACACCCAGGCCATGAACACTGAAGCTTTCTTT. It translates to CASSLNTQAMNTEAFF.

This clonotype was picked up a small number of times. This rearrangement joins TRBV5-1 to TRBJ1-1; D ambiguous. Per the germline V gene, CDR1 is SGHRS and CDR2 is YFSETQ. V lost 4 bases to trimming and J lost 6 bases, with 22 bases between them. The CDR3 contains 16 residues. This CDR3 reads CASSTRFMSGASEAFF. The CDR3 DNA follows: TGCGCCAGCAGCACCCGGTTCATGTCAGGTGCCTCTGAAGCTTTCTTT. Drawing the rest from reference TRBV5-1 and TRBJ1-1, the complete variable domain is KAGVTQTPRYLIKTRGQQVTLSCSPISGHRSVSWYQQTPGQGLQFLFEYFSETQRNKGNFPGRFSGRQFSNSRSEMNVSTLELGDSALYLCASSTRFMSGASEAFFGQGTRLTVV.

This clonotype was recorded a few times. The chain joins TRBV5-4 to TRBJ2-2; 8 bases map to TRBD1. The germline gives CDR1 SGHNT, CDR2 YYREEE (reference sequence). With 4 bases clipped from V and 4 bases from J, the junction kept 12 bases outside the gene matches. The CDR3 spans 17 residues. CDR3 nucleotides: TGTGCCAGCAGCCTTTTGGTAGGGACAGGCAGCACCGGGGAGCTGTTTTTT. It translates to CASSLLVGTGSTGELFF.

This sequence joins TRBV5-1 and TRBJ1-4; no clear D gene. This CDR3 has 15 residues. Per the germline V gene, CDR1 is SGHRS and CDR2 is YFSETQ. Deletions cut 4 bases from V and 6 bases from J, with 16 bases between. Here the CDR3 reads CASSLTGLLDEKLFF. The CDR3 region has the DNA TGCGCCAGCAGCCTTACGGGTTTGCTTGATGAAAAACTGTTTTTT. Full variable domain (rest looked up from reference TRBV5-1 and TRBJ1-4): KAGVTQTPRYLIKTRGQQVTLSCSPISGHRSVSWYQQTPGQGLQFLFEYFSETQRNKGNFPGRFSGRQFSNSRSEMNVSTLELGDSALYLCASSLTGLLDEKLFFGSGTQLSVL.

This clonotype showed up just a few times. The genes are TRBV6-6 and TRBJ1-5, with D uncertain. V gave up 4 bases and J gave up 2 bases, with 6 bases separating them. From germline, CDR1 is MNHNY and CDR2 SVGAGI (reference sequence). The CDR3 runs 13 residues. The chain's CDR3 is CASSSAGNQPQHF. CDR3 in DNA: TGTGCCAGCAGTTCCGCGGGCAATCAGCCCCAGCATTTT.

The V and J genes are TRBV20-1 and TRBJ1-2, with a possible D match to TRBD1 (5 bases). This CDR3 comprises 15 residues. The V gene's germline CDR1 is DFQATT and CDR2 SNEGSKA (reference sequence). V shed 3 bases and J shed 5 bases, with 19 bases lying between them. CDR3: CSARGTGGLLYGYTF. CDR3 bases: TGCAGTGCTAGGGGGACGGGAGGACTCCTTTATGGCTACACCTTC.

This clonotype came up a few times. The chain links TRBV12-3 or TRBV12-4 to TRBJ1-2, with 7 bases aligning to TRBD1. The ends lost 6 bases at V and 4 bases at J; junction bases unmatched: 11. The CDR3 contains 15 residues. The DNA for the CDR3 is TGTGCCAGCAGCCCCCGGACAGGCTGGATCTATGGCTACACCTTC. Protein: CASSPRTGWIYGYTF.

This chain links TRBV27 with TRBJ1-2; 10 nucleotides agree with TRBD1. The CDR3 runs 14 residues. Germline V lookup: CDR1 MNHEY, CDR2 SMNVEV (reference sequence). Unmatched junction bases numbered 5, after V lost 2 bases and J lost 8 bases. The CDR3 spells CASSLVGQGGGYTF. Here the CDR3 DNA reads TGTGCCAGCAGTTTAGTTGGACAGGGGGGCGGCTACACCTTC.

CDR3 sequence (DNA): TGTGCCAGCAGCTTGGGTTGGCGGGGGGGCACAGATACGCAGTATTTT. This codes for CASSLGWRGGTDTQYF. This sequence joins TRBV7-2 and TRBJ2-3, with 8 bases matching TRBD2. CDR1 is SGHTA, CDR2 FQGNSA, per germline. V was clipped by 3 bases and J by 1 base; unmatched bases: 6. The CDR3 has 16 amino acids.

This clonotype was counted only a few times. The V call is TRBV7-9, the J call TRBJ1-1; D gene uncertain. V was shortened by 3 bases and J by 0 bases, with 8 bases between the two germline ends. The CDR3 loop spans 14 amino acids. Germline V gene sequence: CDR1 SEHNR, CDR2 FQNEAQ (reference sequence). Here the CDR3 reads CASSFDGLNTEAFF. CDR3 bases: TGTGCCAGCAGCTTTGACGGACTGAACACTGAAGCTTTCTTT.

J is TRBJ1-2 and V is TRBV29-1, with a possible D match to TRBD1 (5 bases). CDR3 length: 12 residues. Between the trimmed V and J ends, which lost 4 bases and 4 bases, there was a span of 10 bases. Germline CDR1 SQVTM, CDR2 ANQGSEA. In nucleotides, the CDR3 is TGCAGCGTTGGTGACAGCCCCTATGGCTACACCTTC. Its translation is CSVGDSPYGYTF.

This clonotype appeared a few times. The chain couples TRBV10-3 to TRBJ1-1; D gene unclear. The CDR3 sequence is 14 residues long. Germline lookup yields CDR1 ENHRY and CDR2 SYGVKD. Deletions cut 2 bases from V and 1 base from J, with 8 bases between. CDR3 DNA: TGTGCCATCAGTGAGCCCCGGAAGAACACTGAAGCTTTCTTT. This codes for CAISEPRKNTEAFF.

This clonotype was detected a few times. The J gene is TRBJ2-7, the V gene TRBV20-1; D may be TRBD2 (5 bases). V lost 4 bases to trimming and J lost 2 bases, with 12 bases between them. Germline assignment: CDR1 DFQATT and CDR2 SNEGSKA (reference sequence). The CDR3 is 13 amino acids. The chain's CDR3 is CSATSGVTYEQYF. The CDR3 DNA follows: TGCAGTGCTACCTCCGGGGTGACCTACGAGCAGTACTTC.

V gene TRBV11-2 combines with J gene TRBJ2-7; 7 nucleotides agree with TRBD2. Germline-derived CDR1 and CDR2 are SGHAT and FQNNGV. The CDR3 is 14 amino acids. Trimming at V came to 5 bases and at J to 7 bases, leaving 11 bases not matched to a gene. CDR3 bases: TGTGCCAGCAGCCCCGCCGCGGGGGTGGGGGAGCAGTACTTC. This gives the protein CASSPAAGVGEQYF.

CDR3 sequence: CASSKATGPSGNTIYF. Written as DNA, the CDR3 is TGCGCCAGCAGCAAAGCGACAGGACCCTCTGGAAACACCATATATTTT. This sequence joins TRBV5-1 and TRBJ1-3; a weak D match, TRBD1 (6 bases). V gave up 4 bases and J gave up 0 bases, with 14 bases separating them. Germline-derived CDR1 and CDR2 are SGHRS and YFSETQ. This CDR3 is built from 16 residues.

V and J are TRBV5-1 and TRBJ1-6; 8 bases align to TRBD1. Per germline, CDR1 SGHRS and CDR2 YFSETQ. The CDR3 loop spans 14 amino acids. V was clipped by 7 bases and J by 5 bases; unmatched bases: 5. Here the CDR3 DNA reads TGCGCCAGCCGGACAGGGATTAATAATTCACCCCTCCACTTT. This gives the protein CASRTGINNSPLHF.

This clonotype was picked up a small number of times. The chain is built from TRBV20-1 and TRBJ1-5; D gene unclear. CDR1 and CDR2 (germline): DFQATT, SNEGSKA (reference sequence). This CDR3 is 17 amino acids long. The V gene lost 3 bases and the J gene lost 6 bases, with 24 bases spanning the gap. CDR3 coding DNA: TGCAGTGCTAGTTACAATAGAGGACCCACGGACCCTCAGCCCCAGCATTTT. Amino acid sequence: CSASYNRGPTDPQPQHF.

This clonotype was seen only a few times. The V and J genes are TRBV12-3 or TRBV12-4 and TRBJ1-1, with TRBD1 matching 8 bases. CDR3 length: 16 residues. Trimming cost V 7 bases and J 1 base; bases outside gene matches: 11. As DNA, the CDR3 is TGTGCCAGCACCTTCGGACAGGGCAGAGGGAACACTGAAGCTTTCTTT. Protein: CASTFGQGRGNTEAFF.

This clonotype came up a few times. V gene TRBV7-8 combines with J gene TRBJ1-1, with a possible D match to TRBD1 (5 bases). The germline gives CDR1 SGHVS, CDR2 FQNEAQ. V lost 5 bases to trimming and J lost 3 bases, with 19 bases between them. CDR3 length equals 16 residues. This CDR3 is CASSTRGPTGDTEAFF. The CDR3 region has the DNA TGTGCCAGCAGCACACGAGGACCTACGGGGGACACTGAAGCTTTCTTT.